The clone carrying this TCR beta chain is a singleton in its sample. PCR amplification relied on 60 Vbeta primers (plus 13 Jbeta primers). Only in-frame clones appear in the TCRdb table, and some are missing; sequencing was by immunoSEQ multiplex PCR. The sample comprises 150,000 to 200,000 clones, about four fifths of which are singletons, and around an eighth rests with the top ten. The record originates from a study of cytomegalovirus exposure and HLA in healthy donors. Per the germline V gene, CDR1 is SEHNR and CDR2 is FQNEAQ (reference sequence). With 5 bases removed from V and 5 bases from J, the gap between germline ends came to 13 bases. The CDR3 contains 14 residues.

Sequencing input: PBMCs. The sequence was obtained from a woman aged 25 to 39 in good health and CMV-seropositive. The V call is TRBV7-9, the J call TRBJ2-1, with D maybe TRBD2 (5 bases). The DNA of the CDR3 is TGTGCCAGCAGCCCAGGTGAGAGGGACAATGAGCAGTTCTTC. Protein product: CASSPGERDNEQFF.